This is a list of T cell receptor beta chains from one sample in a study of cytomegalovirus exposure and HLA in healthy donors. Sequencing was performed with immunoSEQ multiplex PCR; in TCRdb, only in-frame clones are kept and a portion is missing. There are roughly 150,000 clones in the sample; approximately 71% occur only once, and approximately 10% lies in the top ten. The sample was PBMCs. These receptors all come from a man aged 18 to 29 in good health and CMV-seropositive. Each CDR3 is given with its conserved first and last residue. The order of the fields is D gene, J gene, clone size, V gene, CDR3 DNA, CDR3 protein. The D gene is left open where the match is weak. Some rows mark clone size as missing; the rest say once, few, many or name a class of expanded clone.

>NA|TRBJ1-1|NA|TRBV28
TGTGCCAGCACCAAAAGCGGACGCCCTTATCCTGAAGCTTTCTTT
CASTKSGRPYPEAFF
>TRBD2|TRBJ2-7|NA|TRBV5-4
TGTGCCAGCGGACTAGATGGGAGCTCCTACGAGCAGTACTTC
CASGLDGSSYEQYF
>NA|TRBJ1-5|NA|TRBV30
TGTGCCTGGAGTGTATCTTTTCAGAGCAATCAGCCCCAGCATTTT
CAWSVSFQSNQPQHF
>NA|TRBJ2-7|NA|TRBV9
TGTGCCAGCAGCGTTAATGGGCTACCCTCGAACGAGCAGTACTTC
CASSVNGLPSNEQYF
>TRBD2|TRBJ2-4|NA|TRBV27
TGTGCCAGCAGTTTTTCCCTAGCGGGGCCTGGTAAAGCCAAAAACATTCAGTACTTC
CASSFSLAGPGKAKNIQYF
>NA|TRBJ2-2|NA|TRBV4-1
TGCGCCAGCCGCCCGGGCACCGGGAAGGGAGTCCCCGGGGAGCTGTTTTTT
CASRPGTGKGVPGELFF
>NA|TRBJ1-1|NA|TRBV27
TGTGCCAGCAGTTTATCGGCCGGGGATGTAACTGAAGCTTTCTTT
CASSLSAGDVTEAFF
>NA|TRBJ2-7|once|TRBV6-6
TGTGCCAGCAGGGCAGGGTCCTGCGAGCAGTACTTC
CASRAGSCEQYF
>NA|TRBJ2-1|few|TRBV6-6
TGTGCCAGCAGTTCCCTTAGCTCCTACAATGAGCAGTTCTTC
CASSSLSSYNEQFF
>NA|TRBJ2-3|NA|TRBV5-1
TGCGCCAGCAGCTTGATGCGGGCAGGCACAGATACGCAGTATTTT
CASSLMRAGTDTQYF
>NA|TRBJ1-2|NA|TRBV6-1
TGTGCCAGCAGGCCTTTTCGATCCGAAAGGGGAGGCTACACCTTC
CASRPFRSERGGYTF
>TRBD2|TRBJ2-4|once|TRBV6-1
TGTGCCAGCACTGGACTAGCGGGGAAAAACATTCAGTACTTC
CASTGLAGKNIQYF
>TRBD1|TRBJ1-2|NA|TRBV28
TGTGCCAGCAGTTTGATCCGACAGGGACATCAGGGAGGCTTC
CASSLIRQGHQGGF
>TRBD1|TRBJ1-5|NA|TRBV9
TGTGCCAGCAGCGCCACATGGACAGGGGATCAGCCCCAGCATTTT
CASSATWTGDQPQHF
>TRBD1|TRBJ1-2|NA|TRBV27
TGTGCCAGCAGTTTAGCGGACAGGGGCTATGGCTACACCTTC
CASSLADRGYGYTF
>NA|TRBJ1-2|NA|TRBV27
TGTGCCAGCAGTTTGATCCCAGGTCTCGATGGCTACACCTTC
CASSLIPGLDGYTF
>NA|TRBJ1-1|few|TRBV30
TGTGCCTGGAGTGTGGGAGTGAACACTGAAGCTTTCTTT
CAWSVGVNTEAFF
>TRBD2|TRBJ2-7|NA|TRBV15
TGTGCCACCAGCAGACCATGGGGAGGGGAAGCCTACGAGCAGTACTTC
CATSRPWGGEAYEQYF
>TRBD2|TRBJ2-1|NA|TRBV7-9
TGTGCCAGCAGCTTGCAGCGGGAGGGCAATGAGCAGTTCTTC
CASSLQREGNEQFF
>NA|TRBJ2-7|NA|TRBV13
TGTGCCAGCAGCTTAGTGCCCTCAAACCCCCACGAGCAGTACTTC
CASSLVPSNPHEQYF
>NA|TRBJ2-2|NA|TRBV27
TGTGCCAGCAGTTTAAGTTCAGCGAACACCGGGGAGCTGTTTTTT
CASSLSSANTGELFF
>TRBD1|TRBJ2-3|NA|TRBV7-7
TGTGCTAGCAGTTCCGGGACAGGGGCCGCAGCGGCGCAGTATTTT
CASSSGTGAAAAQYF